This T cell receptor (beta chain) was sequenced for a study of beta chain features in type 1 diabetes. Reverse transcription of all isolated RNA meant that expressed TCRB transcripts were sequenced. Using immunoSEQ multiplex PCR, the repertoire was profiled, and TCRdb retains in-frame clones only, with some absent. The table shows 620,000 or so clones, with less than 20% occurring only once. General study points: Whether TCRB rearrangement is influenced by HLA type was left unresolved in this analysis. In type 1 diabetes patients, VDJ junctions had fewer insertions; deletions at these junctions were more frequent. Compared to healthy donors, patients appeared to have naive, central memory and Treg TCRB repertoires that were more alike.

The V end lost 6 bases, the J end lost 3 bases, and 14 bases lay between the germline ends. CDR3 size: 14 residues. Germline CDR1 is KGHSH and CDR2 is LQKENI. As concerns this clone: No antigen is known for it.

The sample consisted of naive CD4+ T cells from blood. The sequence was obtained from a man aged 18 to 30 in good health. This chain uses TRBV18 with TRBJ1-2; tentatively, D is TRBD1 (6 bases). As DNA, the CDR3 is TGTGCCAGCTCTCGAGACAGGTCTGACTATGGCTACACCTTC. Translation: CASSRDRSDYGYTF. The whole variable domain, filled in from reference TRBV18 and TRBJ1-2, reads NAGVMQNPRHLVRRRGQEARLRCSPMKGHSHVYWYRQLPEEGLKFMVYLQKENIIDESGMPKERFSAEFPKEGPSILRIQQVVRGDSAAYFCASSRDRSDYGYTFGSGTRLTVV.